The 10 T cell receptor beta chains listed next were all sequenced from one sample in a study of blood T cell repertoires in COVID-19 (dated by TCRdb to the early 2020s). Preparation of the library involved the immunoSEQ multiplex PCR assay. TCRdb limited this immuneACCESS table to in-frame rearrangements with V and J called. A share of clones is missing; checked studies link under half to unresolved V genes, and the rest is unexplained. Within this sample are 70,000 to 90,000 clones, with less than 90% of them counted one time only. The ten largest clones add up to 15% to 20% of the sample. Sequenced sample: peripheral blood. Every receptor here comes from a woman at least 80 years old with acute or convalescent COVID-19.

V gene TRBV3-1 (or the pseudogene TRBV3-2) combines with J gene TRBJ2-3; 7 bases are a match to TRBD1. Germline V gene sequence: CDR1 LGHDT, CDR2 YNNKEL (reference sequence). The CDR3 is 16 amino acids. J was trimmed by 6 bases and V by 0 bases; bases with no gene match: 9. The CDR3 reads CASSQDTRDRGDTQYF. The DNA for the CDR3 is TGTGCCAGCAGCCAAGATACCCGGGACAGAGGGGATACGCAGTATTTT.

The chain links TRBV19 to TRBJ1-1; D perhaps matches TRBD1 (5 bases). V lost 8 bases and J lost 1, with 14 bases in between. The CDR3 totals 14 residues. Germline V gives CDR1 LNHDA, CDR2 SQIVND (reference sequence). The CDR3, as DNA: TGTGCCAGTGGGATGGACAAAACGAACACTGAAGCTTTCTTT. Translation gives CASGMDKTNTEAFF.

The chain links TRBV5-4 to TRBJ1-1; 8 nucleotides match TRBD1. V was pared by 3 bases and J by 4 bases, with 8 bases of the junction left unmatched. The germline V gene has CDR1 SGHNT and CDR2 YYREEE (reference sequence). The CDR3 consists of 15 residues. CDR3 nucleotides: TGTGCCAGCAGCTCGAGACAGGGGAGGGGCACTGAAGCTTTCTTT. Amino acid sequence: CASSSRQGRGTEAFF.

This chain connects TRBV9 to TRBJ1-2; 7 nucleotides line up with TRBD1. The trim removed 4 bases at V and 6 bases at J, leaving 12 bases unmatched. Germline-derived CDR1 and CDR2 are SGDLS and YYNGEE. CDR3 size: 15 residues. The CDR3: CASSPGEGALHGYTF. For the CDR3, the DNA is TGTGCCAGCAGCCCCGGAGAGGGGGCCCTCCATGGCTACACCTTC.

The chain is built from TRBV7-9 and TRBJ2-3, with a possible D match to TRBD1 (5 bases). CDR3 length: 15 amino acids. V dropped 0 bases and J dropped 2 bases, with 9 bases sitting between them. Per the germline V gene, CDR1 is SEHNR and CDR2 is FQNEAQ (reference sequence). DNA for the CDR3: TGTGCCAGCAGCTTAGCAGGGGCCCACACAGATACGCAGTATTTT. This encodes CASSLAGAHTDTQYF. Complete variable domain (other parts from reference TRBV7-9 and TRBJ2-3): DTGVSQNPRHKITKRGQNVTFRCDPISEHNRLYWYRQTLGQGPEFLTYFQNEAQLEKSRLLSDRFSAERPKGSFSTLEIQRTEQGDSAMYLCASSLAGAHTDTQYFGPGTRLTVL.

The chain carries TRBV18 and TRBJ1-1, with 8 nucleotides matching TRBD1. Germline V CDR1 and CDR2: KGHSH, LQKENI. V lost 7 bases, J lost 1 base, and 5 bases stayed unmatched. The CDR3 totals 14 residues. CDR3 DNA: TGTGCCAGCTTCAGGACAGGGCAGAACACTGAAGCTTTCTTT. Protein sequence: CASFRTGQNTEAFF. Drawing the rest from reference TRBV18 and TRBJ1-1, the complete variable domain is NAGVMQNPRHLVRRRGQEARLRCSPMKGHSHVYWYRQLPEEGLKFMVYLQKENIIDESGMPKERFSAEFPKEGPSILRIQQVVRGDSAAYFCASFRTGQNTEAFFGQGTRLTVV.

The rearrangement links TRBV29-1 to TRBJ2-5; 8 bases agree with TRBD1. The CDR3 is 12 amino acids. Trimming removed 5 bases from V and 4 bases from J; junction bases left unmatched: 3. Germline CDR1 SQVTM, CDR2 ANQGSEA. The chain's CDR3 is CSVNRGVETQYF. Written as DNA, the CDR3 is TGCAGCGTTAACAGGGGGGTAGAGACCCAGTACTTC. The whole variable domain, remainder taken from reference TRBV29-1 and TRBJ2-5, is SAVISQKPSRDICQRGTSLTIQCQVDSQVTMMFWYRQQPGQSLTLIATANQGSEATYESGFVIDKFPISRPNLTFSTLTVSNMSPEDSSIYLCSVNRGVETQYFGPGTRLLVL.

CDR3 sequence (DNA): TGTGCCATCAGTGAGTGGCGGACAGGGGTTAACACCGGGGAGCTGTTTTTT. Its translation is CAISEWRTGVNTGELFF. The chain employs TRBV10-3 and TRBJ2-2, with TRBD1 identical over 9 bases. V was pared by 1 base and J by 2 bases, with 5 bases of the junction left unmatched. This CDR3 comprises 17 residues. Per the germline V gene, CDR1 is ENHRY and CDR2 is SYGVKD.

The chain links TRBV14 to TRBJ2-1; a weak D match, TRBD2 (6 bases). This CDR3 spans 15 amino acids. The V end lost 1 base, the J end lost 7 bases, and 14 bases lay between the germline ends. In germline, CDR1 is SGHDN, CDR2 FVKESK. Here the CDR3 DNA reads TGTGCCAGCAGCCAAGGGTATGCGGGGCGGAATGAGCAGTTCTTC. Translated, it gives CASSQGYAGRNEQFF.

The chain combines TRBV19 with TRBJ1-1; 7 bases match TRBD1. V shed 0 bases, J shed 4 bases, and the junction held 8 bases outside the gene matches. Germline values: CDR1 LNHDA, CDR2 SQIVND (reference sequence). The CDR3 runs to 16 residues. The CDR3, as DNA: TGTGCCAGTAGTATAGAAAGGGACAGACCGACCACTGAAGCTTTCTTT. Its translation: CASSIERDRPTTEAFF.